This TCR beta chain appears in the sequencing data of a study of blood T cell repertoires in COVID-19. Study-wide background: T cells, B-cell-depleted T cells, or PBMCs supplied cDNA or gDNA.

As processed by the authors: Quantification of nucleated cells was approximated via reference gene primer amplification. Produced via immunoSEQ multiplex PCR; TCRdb's table is partial and in-frame only. Clone size and V and J calls were adopted from that table, with D and trimming inferred from the DNA. The data hold around 140,000 clones, with approximately 80% observed a single time. The CDR3 is 16 residues long. V lost 5 bases, J lost 2 bases, and 20 bases lay in between. The germline CDR1 and CDR2 sequences are SGHRS and YFSETQ. Input material: peripheral blood. The chain carries TRBV5-1 and TRBJ2-7, with a possible D match to TRBD2 (6 bases). The sequence came from a middle-aged man with acute or convalescent COVID-19. CDR3 sequence reads: CASSPRVGGMTYEQYF. Written as DNA, the CDR3 is TGCGCCAGCAGTCCCCGGGTCGGGGGAATGACCTACGAGCAGTACTTC.